Following are 25 T cell receptor beta chains from one sample sequenced in a study of blood T cell repertoires in COVID-19. Sequenced by immunoSEQ multiplex PCR; TCRdb stores in-frame clones only, minus some. The sample lists 150,000 to 200,000 clones; approximately 82% were seen once. Sequenced input: PBMCs or T cells enriched from blood (not recorded which). These receptors all stem from a woman aged 55-69 years with acute COVID-19.

The chain employs TRBV7-9 and TRBJ2-7; TRBD2 is a possible D gene (5 bases). There are 15 residues in the CDR3. The germline V gene has CDR1 SEHNR and CDR2 FQNEAQ (reference sequence). V shed 1 base and J shed 5 bases, with 15 bases lying between them. The CDR3 nucleotides are TGTGCCAGCAGCTTAGGGGAGTCATGGCACGACGAGCAGTACTTC. This gives the protein CASSLGESWHDEQYF.

V gene TRBV7-6 combines with J gene TRBJ1-4; tentative D call: TRBD1 (5 bases). Per the germline V gene, CDR1 is SGHVS and CDR2 is FNYEAQ. This CDR3 has 14 residues. Trimming took 5 bases from V and 7 from J, leaving 14 bases between them. The CDR3 is CASSPGTQGEKLFF. The CDR3 region has the DNA TGTGCCAGCAGCCCGGGGACTCAAGGTGAAAAACTGTTTTTT. Based on the CDR3 plus reference TRBV7-6 and TRBJ1-4, the full variable domain is GAGVSQSPRYKVTKRGQDVALRCDPISGHVSLYWYRQALGQGPEFLTYFNYEAQQDKSGLPNDRFSAERPEGSISTLTIQRTEQRDSAMYRCASSPGTQGEKLFFGSGTQLSVL.

The rearrangement uses TRBV6-2 or TRBV6-3 and TRBJ1-2; no clear D gene. The germline CDR1 and CDR2 sequences are MNHEY and SVGEGT. V shed 5 bases and J shed 7 bases, with 14 bases lying between them. The CDR3 has 13 amino acids. DNA of the CDR3: TGTGCCAGCAGTGTCCAGATCAGAGGTGGCTACACCTTC. Protein: CASSVQIRGGYTF.

CDR3 residues: CSVGQGADYGYTF. CDR3 sequence (DNA): TGCAGCGTTGGACAGGGGGCGGACTATGGCTACACCTTC. The chain employs TRBV29-1 and TRBJ1-2, with 10 bases aligning to TRBD1. Trimming took 4 bases from V and 3 from J; bases not matched to a gene: 2. Germline-derived CDR1 and CDR2 are SQVTM and ANQGSEA. This CDR3 has 13 residues.

The chain has TRBV9 and TRBJ1-3; D perhaps matches TRBD1 (6 bases). Germline assignment: CDR1 SGDLS and CDR2 YYNGEE. V was clipped by 4 bases and J by 0 bases, with 14 bases between them. There are 16 residues in the CDR3. The CDR3 is CASSNGGLVSGNTIYF. CDR3 DNA sequence: TGTGCCAGCAGCAATGGGGGCCTCGTCTCTGGAAACACCATATATTTT.

The V call is TRBV9, the J call TRBJ2-5, with TRBD1 as a possible D gene (6 bases). Looked up from germline, CDR1 is SGDLS and CDR2 is YYNGEE. V was shortened by 0 bases and J by 5 bases, with 14 bases between the two germline ends. This CDR3 comprises 15 residues. CDR3 protein: CASSVAQGQGETQYF. In nucleotides, the CDR3 is TGTGCCAGCAGCGTAGCTCAGGGGCAGGGGGAGACCCAGTACTTC.

V usage is TRBV4-3 and J usage is TRBJ2-1; TRBD2 might be the D (6 bases). Trimming removed 3 bases at V and 7 bases at J, with 19 bases between. CDR1 is LGHNA and CDR2 is YSLEER in the germline V gene. This CDR3 comprises 16 residues. The CDR3 nucleotides are TGCGCCAGCAGCCAGGTGGTAGCGGCATTAACGAATGAGCAGTTCTTC. This gives the protein CASSQVVAALTNEQFF.

The V and J genes are TRBV7-2 and TRBJ2-7; D unresolved. Germline lookup yields CDR1 SGHTA and CDR2 FQGNSA. The V end lost 0 bases, the J end lost 0 bases, and 3 bases lay between the germline ends. The CDR3 loop spans 13 amino acids. CDR3 in amino acids: CASSLAISYEQYF. The DNA of the CDR3 is TGTGCCAGCAGCTTAGCTATCTCCTACGAGCAGTACTTC.

The chain joins TRBV10-3 to TRBJ1-3, with no clear D. The CDR3 has 14 amino acids. V was clipped by 3 bases and J by 4 bases, with 10 bases between them. Germline CDR1 is ENHRY and CDR2 is SYGVKD. The CDR3 nucleotides read TGTGCCATCAGTGAAACCCCGCTAGGAAACACCATATATTTT. It translates to CAISETPLGNTIYF.

The chain joins TRBV6-2 or TRBV6-3 to TRBJ2-3; D perhaps matches TRBD2 (5 bases). This CDR3 region has 13 residues. The V end was cut by 5 bases, the J end by 2 bases, with 8 bases between. Germline V gene lookup returns CDR1 MNHEY and CDR2 SVGEGT. CDR3 in DNA: TGTGCCAGCAGTCGCGGGTACACAGATACGCAGTATTTT. This gives the protein CASSRGYTDTQYF.

The chain carries TRBV30 and TRBJ2-1; D may be TRBD2 (5 bases). Trimming pared 0 bases from V and 0 bases from J, leaving 6 bases between. The CDR3 runs to 14 residues. CDR1 is GTSNPN, CDR2 SVGIG, per germline (reference sequence). The CDR3 DNA sequence: TGTGCCTGGAGTGTAGGGAGCTCCTACAATGAGCAGTTCTTC. It is translated as CAWSVGSSYNEQFF.

The chain is built from TRBV3-1 (or the pseudogene TRBV3-2) and TRBJ1-2; D may be TRBD1 (6 bases). This CDR3 is 14 amino acids long. The germline CDR1 and CDR2 sequences are LGHDT and YNNKEL (reference sequence). The V and J ends lost 3 bases and 4 bases respectively, with 12 bases between them. This chain's CDR3 is CASSQARDTYGYTF. The CDR3 coding sequence is TGTGCCAGCAGCCAGGCTCGGGACACCTATGGCTACACCTTC.

V gene TRBV7-2 combines with J gene TRBJ1-2; maybe TRBD1 (5 bases). Trimming stripped 5 bases from V and 4 bases from J, with 8 bases between. Germline lookup yields CDR1 SGHTA and CDR2 FQGNSA. The CDR3 extends over 12 amino acids. This chain's CDR3 is CASSHDSYGYTF. In DNA form, the CDR3 reads TGTGCCAGCAGCCACGACAGCTATGGCTACACCTTC.

The sample holds a few counts of this clone. The chain links TRBV6-2 or TRBV6-3 to TRBJ2-1; 10 bases match TRBD2. The CDR3 is made up of 16 amino acids. Germline V gene sequence: CDR1 MNHEY, CDR2 SVGEGT. V gave up 2 bases and J gave up 8 bases; unmatched junction bases: 9. Written as DNA, the CDR3 is TGTGCCAGCAGTTACAGGCCTAGCGGGAGTTTGGATGAGCAGTTCTTC. Its translation is CASSYRPSGSLDEQFF.

The rearrangement links TRBV5-6 to TRBJ2-1; possibly TRBD2 for D (5 bases). CDR1 SGHDT and CDR2 YYEEEE come from the germline V gene. This CDR3 has 13 residues. V lost 2 bases, J lost 7 bases, and 10 bases lay in between. CDR3 sequence: CASSFGGQNEQFF. DNA of the CDR3: TGTGCCAGCAGCTTCGGCGGGCAGAATGAGCAGTTCTTC.

This clone was recorded a few times. V usage is TRBV7-2 and J usage is TRBJ1-1; D gene unclear. The CDR3 spans 12 residues. Trimming shortened V by 3 bases and J by 4 bases, and 6 bases separated the two germline ends. CDR1 and CDR2 from the germline V gene are SGHTA and FQGNSA. The CDR3 sequence: CASSLAFTEAFF. The CDR3 DNA is TGTGCCAGCAGCTTGGCCTTCACTGAAGCTTTCTTT.

V gene TRBV11-2 combines with J gene TRBJ1-2; D gene ambiguous. From germline, CDR1 is SGHAT and CDR2 FQNNGV. Trimming removed 1 base at V and 3 bases at J, with 6 bases between. The CDR3 is made up of 13 amino acids. CDR3 coding DNA: TGTGCCAGCAGCTTAGGCCAGTACTATGGCTACACCTTC. Its translation: CASSLGQYYGYTF.

V gene TRBV6-6 combines with J gene TRBJ2-1; TRBD1 aligns across 11 bases. The CDR3 is 16 amino acids. Germline assignment: CDR1 MNHNY and CDR2 SVGAGI (reference sequence). J lost 5 bases, V lost 10 bases, and 13 bases had no gene match. CDR3 region: CAINWGTGGNDNEQFF. The CDR3 coding sequence is TGTGCCATCAACTGGGGGACAGGGGGGAACGACAATGAGCAGTTCTTC.

This clone was picked up one time. The chain has TRBV11-2 and TRBJ2-2; D call uncertain. V shed 2 bases and J shed 7 bases, with 14 bases lying between them. The germline V gene has CDR1 SGHAT and CDR2 FQNNGV. This CDR3 comprises 15 residues. CDR3 coding DNA: TGTGCCAGCAGCTTAAGAACATCCTTTTACGGGGAGCTGTTTTTT. This gives the protein CASSLRTSFYGELFF.

The V and J genes are TRBV9 and TRBJ2-7; no firm D call. V gave up 2 bases and J gave up 1 base, with 10 bases separating them. The CDR3 runs 14 residues. The germline V gene has CDR1 SGDLS and CDR2 YYNGEE. CDR3 loop: CASSVSVASYEQYF. The DNA of the CDR3 is TGTGCCAGCAGCGTGAGCGTCGCTTCCTACGAGCAGTACTTC. The whole variable domain, remainder taken from reference TRBV9 and TRBJ2-7, is DSGVTQTPKHLITATGQRVTLRCSPRSGDLSVYWYQQSLDQGLQFLIQYYNGEERAKGNILERFSAQQFPDLHSELNLSSLELGDSALYFCASSVSVASYEQYFGPGTRLTVT.

The rearrangement links TRBV18 to TRBJ1-1; tentatively, D is TRBD1 (6 bases). V lost 3 bases and J lost 1, with 9 bases in between. The CDR3 covers 14 residues. Germline CDR1 is KGHSH and CDR2 is LQKENI. The CDR3 loop reads CASSPPGQNTEAFF. CDR3 DNA sequence: TGTGCCAGCTCACCCCCGGGACAGAACACTGAAGCTTTCTTT.

The chain recombines TRBV7-2 with TRBJ1-2; D gene uncertain. The V gene's germline CDR1 is SGHTA and CDR2 FQGNSA. This CDR3 spans 17 amino acids. The germline V and J ends were trimmed by 5 bases and 8 bases, with 27 bases remaining between them. The CDR3 DNA reads TGTGCCAGCAGCGACCGGAGGGCAGCGTACGACTATCGGGGCTACACCTTC. It yields the protein CASSDRRAAYDYRGYTF.

The CDR3 loop reads CASSSRGYEQYV. CDR3 coding DNA: TGTGCCAGCAGCTCCAGGGGTTACGAGCAGTACGTC. This sequence joins TRBV5-6 and TRBJ2-7; D may be TRBD1 (6 bases). Per germline, CDR1 SGHDT and CDR2 YYEEEE. The V and J ends lost 3 bases and 4 bases respectively, with 8 bases between them. This CDR3 has 12 amino acids.

This clone has just a few counts. The chain links TRBV28 to TRBJ1-5; D perhaps matches TRBD1 (5 bases). V was trimmed by 3 bases and J by 7 bases, leaving 13 bases between them. Germline assignment: CDR1 MDHEN and CDR2 SYDVKM. This CDR3 is 14 amino acids long. CDR3 sequence: CASSFEGVNQPQHF. CDR3 nucleotides: TGTGCCAGCAGTTTTGAAGGGGTTAACCAGCCCCAGCATTTT.

The gene calls are TRBV7-8 and TRBJ2-2; no definite D call. There are 12 residues in the CDR3. Looked up from germline, CDR1 is SGHVS and CDR2 is FQNEAQ. The V gene lost 5 bases and the J gene lost 7 bases, with 8 bases spanning the gap. This chain's CDR3 is CASSLMSGELFF. CDR3 coding DNA: TGTGCCAGCAGCCTCATGAGCGGGGAGCTGTTTTTT.